The 8 T cell receptor beta chains presented below share a single source sample, sequenced in a study of type 1 and type 2 diabetes patients (dated by TCRdb to 2016 to 2017). These reads were obtained on an Illumina MiSeq. Genomic DNA from sorted T cell subsets served as template for TCRbeta CDR3 amplification. The TCRbeta CDR3 region was amplified by multiplex PCR using 30 forward and 13 reverse primers. TCRdb applied fastp at Q25 and MiXCR to the public reads, then kept only in-frame beta chains. When rows share a CDR3 protein, they turn into one entry using the most common DNA and genes. Within this sample are approximately 260,000 distinct CDR3 sequences, with around 50% of them counted one time only. The ten largest account for approximately 13% of the sample. The sequencing input was peripheral blood mononuclear cells (PBMCs). The source is a man younger than 30 with type 2 diabetes.

A remark on this clonotype: The CDR3 does not close with the conserved phenylalanine or tryptophan, likely indicating a read error. Because the CDR3's place on the DNA is in doubt, the DNA is left out and the CDR3 is given as listed by TCRdb. This CDR3 is CASSFSPR. The chain has TRBV7-2 and TRBJ2-5. The CDR3 numbers 8 amino acids, ends counted. Germline values: CDR1 SGHTA, CDR2 FQGNSA.

The genes are TRBV19 and TRBJ2-2, with D possibly matching TRBD1 (6 bases). Germline V gene sequence: CDR1 LNHDA, CDR2 SQIVND (reference sequence). With 4 bases removed from V and 7 bases from J, the gap between germline ends came to 13 bases. The CDR3 has 14 amino acids. This CDR3 reads CASSRAGENGELFF. In DNA form, the CDR3 reads TGTGCCAGTAGTAGAGCAGGGGAGAACGGGGAGCTGTTTTTT.

This clonotype has a handful of counts. V and J are TRBV7-9 and TRBJ2-7; either TRBD1 or TRBD2 may supply D (5 bases each). CDR3 length equals 16 residues. V gave up 3 bases and J gave up 6 bases, with 21 bases separating them. Germline values: CDR1 SEHNR, CDR2 FQNEAQ (reference sequence). CDR3 coding DNA: TGTGCCAGCAGCTTCACGGTACCGGGACGAAGTGGCGAGCAGTACTTC. Translation: CASSFTVPGRSGEQYF.

The chain links TRBV7-2 to TRBJ2-3, with D perhaps TRBD1 (5 bases). V lost 0 bases to trimming and J lost 2 bases, with 9 bases between them. There are 15 residues in the CDR3. Looked up from germline, CDR1 is SGHTA and CDR2 is FQGNSA. The CDR3 spells CASSLAGHYTDTQYF. CDR3 nucleotides: TGTGCCAGCAGCTTAGCCGGACACTACACAGATACGCAGTATTTT.

This rearrangement joins TRBV20-1 to TRBJ1-1, with 8 bases lining up with TRBD1. Germline V lookup: CDR1 DFQATT, CDR2 SNEGSKA (reference sequence). The CDR3 sequence is 14 residues long. V was clipped by 7 bases and J by 4 bases; unmatched bases: 11. CDR3 sequence: CSVNSWTGFTEAFF. CDR3 bases: TGCAGTGTTAACTCCTGGACAGGGTTCACTGAAGCTTTCTTT.

This chain uses TRBV6-6 with TRBJ2-7; D might be TRBD2 (6 bases). V shed 5 bases and J shed 3 bases, with 20 bases lying between them. CDR3 length equals 16 residues. Germline loops: CDR1 MNHNY, CDR2 SVGAGI (reference sequence). In nucleotides, the CDR3 is TGTGCCAGCAGTGAGTCGGCACTAGCATACGACTACGAGCAGTACTTC. This sequence encodes CASSESALAYDYEQYF.

This rearrangement joins TRBV19 to TRBJ2-1; 9 nucleotides line up with TRBD1. CDR3 length equals 14 residues. Germline CDR1 and CDR2: LNHDA and SQIVND (reference sequence). V was clipped by 7 bases and J by 8 bases; unmatched bases: 9. CDR3 residues: CASTPGQGLYEQFF. Written as DNA, the CDR3 is TGTGCCAGTACGCCGGGACAGGGCCTCTATGAGCAGTTCTTC. The full variable domain, its missing parts supplied by reference TRBV19 and TRBJ2-1, is DGGITQSPKYLFRKEGQNVTLSCEQNLNHDAMYWYRQDPGQGLRLIYYSQIVNDFQKGDIAEGYSVSREKKESFPLTVTSAQKNPTAFYLCASTPGQGLYEQFFGPGTRLTVL.

The chain carries TRBV30 and TRBJ1-6, with D uncertain. Germline V gene sequence: CDR1 GTSNPN, CDR2 SVGIG (reference sequence). V was pared by 6 bases and J by 8 bases, with 14 bases between. This CDR3 contains 13 residues. The CDR3 region is CACSVGLDSPLHF. DNA of the CDR3: TGTGCCTGTTCGGTTGGTTTGGATTCACCCCTCCACTTT.